This T cell receptor beta chain was obtained from a study of blood T cell repertoires in COVID-19 (dated by TCRdb to the early 2020s). About the study as a whole: The collaborator samples originated in the United States, Italy and Spain and spanned the acute and convalescent phases of COVID-19. The samples were drawn from the first 160 participants of the ongoing ImmuneRACE study and from roughly 1,300 subjects provided by 6 global collaborators. The prospective study material was composed of cDNA or gDNA derived from T cells, B-cell-depleted T cells, or PBMCs. A de-identified subject ID, COVID-19 status, age in years and sex were almost always included in the sample metadata. The repertoires were released in a freely available public database intended as a resource for research on the immune response to SARS-CoV-2. Where HLA class I and class II types were available, the types were taken from metadata supplied by the sample provider, not from assay-based typing. Deeply sampled blood TCRbeta repertoires from subjects exposed to, actively infected with, or recovered from COVID-19 were included in the dataset. What the work shows at the level of the full study, not this receptor alone: The quantity of clinical and demographic metadata differed by source and by participant and was supplied without curation.

According to the germline V gene (reference sequence), CDR1 reads SGHNT and CDR2 reads YYREEE. The cysteine opens and the phenylalanine closes a CDR3 of 16 amino acids. Just the 48-base CDR3 DNA is kept, in frame starting at base 1. V lost 0 bases and J lost 0 bases; the stretch between them is 11 bases long. Whole blood was collected in K2EDTA tubes by collaborating institutions according to the institutions' own protocols. For TCRbeta analysis, collaborators shipped samples as frozen whole blood, isolated PBMCs, or DNA extracted from either of those sample types. A remark on this clone: The antigen this receptor binds is unknown. There are no base qualities to consult, and no much larger clone falls within one base.

The immunoSEQ Assay, a bias-controlled multiplex PCR, was used to amplify TCRbeta CDR3 regions from genomic DNA. The authors' pipeline ran thus. The number of nucleated cells in each sample was estimated by amplification of reference gene primers within the assay. To quantify the absolute abundance of each unique TCRbeta CDR3 rearrangement, sequence reads were collapsed and filtered. For each sample, productive Simpson clonality was calculated as the square root of Simpson's diversity index across productive rearrangements. In TCRdb, the immuneACCESS table is reduced to in-frame sequences with V and J assigned. These tables do not hold every clone; where another copy was compared, an unresolved V gene accounts for under half, and the others remain unexplained. D and trimming were read from the DNA, whereas the V and J calls and clone size are those reported in that table. The sample table lists roughly 200,000 clones, 80% to 85% of them with a count of one. 15% to 20% of the sample rests with the top ten.

Sequences were obtained from peripheral blood. Rearrangement joined TRBV5-4 to TRBJ2-3, and possibly TRBD2, on 6 matching bases. The sequence derives from a human donor in a cohort sampled during active COVID-19. The CDR3 protein: CASSLERESSTDTQYF. The DNA sequence follows: TGTGCCAGCAGCTTGGAACGGGAGTCGAGCACAGATACGCAGTATTTT.